The present TCR beta chain was sequenced within a study of memory CD4+ T cells and cytomegalovirus serostatus. Study details: Donors were healthy Belgian adults, 10 or so CMV seropositive and 24 seronegative.

CDR3 size: 15 residues. CDR1 and CDR2 (germline): SGHRS, YFSETQ. The V end lost 2 bases, the J end lost 3 bases, and 14 bases lay between the germline ends. Study outcomes and limitations: About two fifths of the roughly 150 known CMV-associated TCRbeta sequences appeared in CD4+ memory.

A note on this clone: As yet, its antigen is unknown.

Using immunoSEQ multiplex PCR, the repertoire was profiled, and TCRdb retains in-frame clones only, with some absent. This table holds some 58,000 clones, 77% found once. Single viable CD3+CD4+CD8-CD45RO+ cells were sorted as the memory CD4+ T cells. The sequencing sample was made of memory CD4+ T cells from blood. The source is an adult in good health and CMV-seronegative. V gene TRBV5-1 combines with J gene TRBJ1-1, with a weak D call TRBD1 (6 bases). The CDR3, as DNA: TGCGCCAGCAGCTTTGGGGGCGTAAGGGACACTGAAGCTTTCTTT. It specifies CASSFGGVRDTEAFF.